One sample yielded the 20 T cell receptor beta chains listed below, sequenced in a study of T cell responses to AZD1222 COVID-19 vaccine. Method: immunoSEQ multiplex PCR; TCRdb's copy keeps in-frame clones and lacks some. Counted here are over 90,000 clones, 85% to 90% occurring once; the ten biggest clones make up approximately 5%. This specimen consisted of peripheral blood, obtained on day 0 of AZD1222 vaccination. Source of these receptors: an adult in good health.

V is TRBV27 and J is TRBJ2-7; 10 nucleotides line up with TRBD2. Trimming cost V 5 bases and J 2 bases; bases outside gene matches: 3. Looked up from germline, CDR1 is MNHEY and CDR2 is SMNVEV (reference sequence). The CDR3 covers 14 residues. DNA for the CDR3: TGTGCCAGCAGTCCGAGCGGGAGGGCCTACGAGCAGTACTTC. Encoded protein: CASSPSGRAYEQYF.

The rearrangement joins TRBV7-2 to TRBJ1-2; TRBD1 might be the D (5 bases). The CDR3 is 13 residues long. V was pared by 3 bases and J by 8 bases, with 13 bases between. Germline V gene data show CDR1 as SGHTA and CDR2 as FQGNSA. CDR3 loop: CASSFTGPRGYTF. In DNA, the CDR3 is TGTGCCAGCAGCTTCACAGGACCTCGGGGCTACACCTTC.

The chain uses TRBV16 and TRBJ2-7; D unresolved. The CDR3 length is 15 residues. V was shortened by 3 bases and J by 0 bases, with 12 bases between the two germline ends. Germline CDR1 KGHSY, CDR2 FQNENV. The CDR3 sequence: CASSHGRPASYEQYF. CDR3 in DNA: TGTGCCAGCAGCCATGGCCGGCCAGCCTCCTACGAGCAGTACTTC. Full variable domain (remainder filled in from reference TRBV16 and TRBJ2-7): GEEVAQTPKHLVRGEGQKAKLYCAPIKGHSYVFWYQQVLKNEFKFLISFQNENVFDETGMPKERFSAKCLPNSPCSLEIQATKLEDSAVYFCASSHGRPASYEQYFGPGTRLTVT.

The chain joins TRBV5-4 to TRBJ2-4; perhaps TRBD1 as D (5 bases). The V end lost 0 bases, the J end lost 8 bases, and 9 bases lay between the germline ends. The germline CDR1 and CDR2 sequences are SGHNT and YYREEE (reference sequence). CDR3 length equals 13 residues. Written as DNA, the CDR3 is TGTGCCAGCAGCTTGGGGGGCGTTGACATTCAGTACTTC. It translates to CASSLGGVDIQYF.

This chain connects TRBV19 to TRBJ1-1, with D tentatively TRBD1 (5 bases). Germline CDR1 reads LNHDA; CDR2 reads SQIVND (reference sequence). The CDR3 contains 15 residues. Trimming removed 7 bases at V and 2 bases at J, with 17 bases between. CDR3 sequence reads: CASTIGGVPNTEAFF. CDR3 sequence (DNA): TGTGCCAGTACCATCGGGGGAGTGCCCAACACTGAAGCTTTCTTT.

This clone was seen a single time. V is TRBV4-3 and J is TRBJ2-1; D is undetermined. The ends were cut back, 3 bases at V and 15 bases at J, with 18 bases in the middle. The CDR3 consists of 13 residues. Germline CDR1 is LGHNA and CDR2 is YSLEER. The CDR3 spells CASSQSGATGAFF. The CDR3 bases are TGCGCCAGCAGCCAGTCAGGAGCAACCGGAGCGTTCTTC.

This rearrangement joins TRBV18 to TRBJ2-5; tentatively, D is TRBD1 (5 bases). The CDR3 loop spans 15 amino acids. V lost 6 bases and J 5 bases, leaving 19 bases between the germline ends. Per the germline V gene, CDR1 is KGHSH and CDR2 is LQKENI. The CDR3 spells CASSPGPGQRETQYF. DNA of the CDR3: TGTGCCAGCTCGCCAGGGCCCGGGCAGAGGGAGACCCAGTACTTC.

The DNA of the CDR3 is TGCAGCGTTGGAGAAGGGGTTCTGGAGACCCAGTACTTC. As protein: CSVGEGVLETQYF. The chain carries TRBV29-1 and TRBJ2-5, with D possibly matching TRBD1 (5 bases). CDR1 and CDR2 (germline): SQVTM, ANQGSEA. The CDR3 spans 13 residues. Trimming left V 4 bases short and J 5 bases short, with 14 bases between.

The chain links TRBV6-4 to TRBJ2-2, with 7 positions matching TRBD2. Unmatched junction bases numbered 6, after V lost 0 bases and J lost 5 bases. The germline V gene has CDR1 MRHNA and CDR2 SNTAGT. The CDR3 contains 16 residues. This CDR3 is CASSDSPGLRTGELFF. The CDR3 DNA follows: TGTGCCAGCAGTGACTCCCCGGGACTAAGGACCGGGGAGCTGTTTTTT.

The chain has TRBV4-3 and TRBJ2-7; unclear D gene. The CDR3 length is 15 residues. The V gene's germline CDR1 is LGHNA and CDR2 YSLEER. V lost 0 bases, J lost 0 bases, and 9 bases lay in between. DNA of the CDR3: TGCGCCAGCAGCCAAGATGTTCAGAGCTCCTACGAGCAGTACTTC. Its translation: CASSQDVQSSYEQYF.

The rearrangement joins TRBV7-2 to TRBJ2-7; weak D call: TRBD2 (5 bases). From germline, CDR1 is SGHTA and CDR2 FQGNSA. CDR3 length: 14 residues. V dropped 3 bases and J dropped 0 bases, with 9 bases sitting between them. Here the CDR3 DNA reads TGTGCCAGCAGCTTGACGGGGAGCTCCTACGAGCAGTACTTC. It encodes CASSLTGSSYEQYF.

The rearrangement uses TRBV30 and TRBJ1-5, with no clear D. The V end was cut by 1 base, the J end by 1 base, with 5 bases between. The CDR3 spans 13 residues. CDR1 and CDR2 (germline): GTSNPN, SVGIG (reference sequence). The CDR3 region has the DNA TGTGCCTGGAGTGGTGACAGCAATCAGCCCCAGCATTTT. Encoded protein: CAWSGDSNQPQHF.

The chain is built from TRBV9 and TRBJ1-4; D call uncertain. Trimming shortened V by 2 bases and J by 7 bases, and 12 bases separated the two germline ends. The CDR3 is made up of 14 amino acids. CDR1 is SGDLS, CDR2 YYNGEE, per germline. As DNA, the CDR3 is TGTGCCAGCAGCGTCGACGCTACACCTGAAAAACTGTTTTTT. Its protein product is CASSVDATPEKLFF. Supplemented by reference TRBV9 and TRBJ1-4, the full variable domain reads DSGVTQTPKHLITATGQRVTLRCSPRSGDLSVYWYQQSLDQGLQFLIQYYNGEERAKGNILERFSAQQFPDLHSELNLSSLELGDSALYFCASSVDATPEKLFFGSGTQLSVL.

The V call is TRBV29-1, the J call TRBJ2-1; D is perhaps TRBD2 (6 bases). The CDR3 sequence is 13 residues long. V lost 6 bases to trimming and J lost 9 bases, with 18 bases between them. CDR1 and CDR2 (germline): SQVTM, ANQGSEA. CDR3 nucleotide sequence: TGCAGCGTCTCCGGGACTGGGGTGTTTGAGCAGTTCTTC. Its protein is CSVSGTGVFEQFF.

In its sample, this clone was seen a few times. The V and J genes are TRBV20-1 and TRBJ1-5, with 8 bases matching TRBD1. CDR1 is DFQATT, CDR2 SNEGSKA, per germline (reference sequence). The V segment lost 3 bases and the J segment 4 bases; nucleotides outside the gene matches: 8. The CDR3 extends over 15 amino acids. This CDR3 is CSASSDREANQPQHF. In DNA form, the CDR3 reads TGCAGTGCTAGTTCGGACAGGGAGGCGAATCAGCCCCAGCATTTT.

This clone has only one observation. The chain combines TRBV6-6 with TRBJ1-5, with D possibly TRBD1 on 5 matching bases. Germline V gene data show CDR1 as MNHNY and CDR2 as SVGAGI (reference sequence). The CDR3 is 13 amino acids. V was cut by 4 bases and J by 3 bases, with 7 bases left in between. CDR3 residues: CASSSGSNQPQHF. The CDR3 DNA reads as TGTGCCAGCAGTTCAGGGTCCAATCAGCCCCAGCATTTT.

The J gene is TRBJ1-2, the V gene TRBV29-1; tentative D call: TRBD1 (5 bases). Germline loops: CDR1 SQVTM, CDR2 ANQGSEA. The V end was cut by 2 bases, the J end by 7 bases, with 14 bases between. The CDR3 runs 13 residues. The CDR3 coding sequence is TGCAGCGTTGAACGGGCAGGGCAGGGTGGCTACACCTTC. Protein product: CSVERAGQGGYTF.

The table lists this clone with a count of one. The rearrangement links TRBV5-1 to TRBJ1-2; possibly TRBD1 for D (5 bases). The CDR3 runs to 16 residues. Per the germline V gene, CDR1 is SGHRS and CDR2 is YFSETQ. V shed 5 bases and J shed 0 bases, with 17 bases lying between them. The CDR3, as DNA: TGCGCCAGCAGTTCCGGGACGGCTAACGCTAACTATGGCTACACCTTC. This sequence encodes CASSSGTANANYGYTF. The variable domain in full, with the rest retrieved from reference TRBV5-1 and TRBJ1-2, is KAGVTQTPRYLIKTRGQQVTLSCSPISGHRSVSWYQQTPGQGLQFLFEYFSETQRNKGNFPGRFSGRQFSNSRSEMNVSTLELGDSALYLCASSSGTANANYGYTFGSGTRLTVV.

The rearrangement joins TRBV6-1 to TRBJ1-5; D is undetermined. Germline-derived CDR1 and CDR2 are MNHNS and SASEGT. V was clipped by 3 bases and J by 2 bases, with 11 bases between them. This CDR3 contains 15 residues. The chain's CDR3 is CASSERRAGNQPQHF. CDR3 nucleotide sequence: TGTGCCAGCAGTGAGCGGAGGGCCGGCAATCAGCCCCAGCATTTT.

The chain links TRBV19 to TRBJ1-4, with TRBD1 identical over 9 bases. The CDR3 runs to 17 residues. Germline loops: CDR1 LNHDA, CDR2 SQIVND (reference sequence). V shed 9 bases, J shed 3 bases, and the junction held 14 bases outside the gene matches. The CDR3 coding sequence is TGTGCCAGCCGGATCCCGGGACAGGGCGTCGCTAATGAAAAACTGTTTTTT. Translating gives CASRIPGQGVANEKLFF.